This TCR beta chain was recovered during a study of response to subunit inactivated influenza vaccine. TCRdb re-called the RT-PCR reads with MiXCR, one entry per CDR3 protein. The repertoire holds roughly 500,000 distinct CDR3 sequences, 25% seen once, with 1.9% in the top ten. Study-wide results and limits: That few new T cells are recruited by each seasonal influenza vaccination was the authors' suggestion.

Per the germline V gene, CDR1 is KGHDR and CDR2 is SFDVKD. This CDR3 contains 13 residues. The V and J ends lost 0 bases and 3 bases respectively, with 3 bases between them. Points on this clonotype: Its matching antigen is unknown.

The receptor was derived from a man aged 50 to 60 who received an inactivated influenza vaccine. Material: CD4+ T cells sorted from PBMCs, obtained roughly 5 days after vaccination. The chain couples TRBV24-1 to TRBJ2-3; the D is unclear. CDR3 residues: CATSDLQTDTQYF. For the CDR3, the DNA is TGTGCCACCAGTGATTTGCAAACAGATACGCAGTATTTT.